This TCR beta chain was identified during a study of shared clonotypes between healthy human individuals. Generated by immunoSEQ multiplex PCR, the TCRdb table keeps only in-frame clones and is missing some. The table has hundreds of thousands of clones, roughly nine tenths seen once. Naive CD8 cells lacked CD45RO, underwent positive selection for CCR7 and left out terminally differentiated effector memory CD45RA+ cells. Germline V gene data show CDR1 as LNHDA and CDR2 as SQIVND (reference sequence). V lost 7 bases to trimming and J lost 1 base, with 5 bases between them. The CDR3 totals 12 residues.

The clonotype comes from a young man in good health. This chain connects TRBV19 to TRBJ1-5, with unresolved D. The sample taken for sequencing was naive CD8+ T cells sorted from blood. CDR3 in DNA: TGTGCCAGTACCCAGAGCAATCAGCCCCAGCATTTT. It codes for CASTQSNQPQHF.